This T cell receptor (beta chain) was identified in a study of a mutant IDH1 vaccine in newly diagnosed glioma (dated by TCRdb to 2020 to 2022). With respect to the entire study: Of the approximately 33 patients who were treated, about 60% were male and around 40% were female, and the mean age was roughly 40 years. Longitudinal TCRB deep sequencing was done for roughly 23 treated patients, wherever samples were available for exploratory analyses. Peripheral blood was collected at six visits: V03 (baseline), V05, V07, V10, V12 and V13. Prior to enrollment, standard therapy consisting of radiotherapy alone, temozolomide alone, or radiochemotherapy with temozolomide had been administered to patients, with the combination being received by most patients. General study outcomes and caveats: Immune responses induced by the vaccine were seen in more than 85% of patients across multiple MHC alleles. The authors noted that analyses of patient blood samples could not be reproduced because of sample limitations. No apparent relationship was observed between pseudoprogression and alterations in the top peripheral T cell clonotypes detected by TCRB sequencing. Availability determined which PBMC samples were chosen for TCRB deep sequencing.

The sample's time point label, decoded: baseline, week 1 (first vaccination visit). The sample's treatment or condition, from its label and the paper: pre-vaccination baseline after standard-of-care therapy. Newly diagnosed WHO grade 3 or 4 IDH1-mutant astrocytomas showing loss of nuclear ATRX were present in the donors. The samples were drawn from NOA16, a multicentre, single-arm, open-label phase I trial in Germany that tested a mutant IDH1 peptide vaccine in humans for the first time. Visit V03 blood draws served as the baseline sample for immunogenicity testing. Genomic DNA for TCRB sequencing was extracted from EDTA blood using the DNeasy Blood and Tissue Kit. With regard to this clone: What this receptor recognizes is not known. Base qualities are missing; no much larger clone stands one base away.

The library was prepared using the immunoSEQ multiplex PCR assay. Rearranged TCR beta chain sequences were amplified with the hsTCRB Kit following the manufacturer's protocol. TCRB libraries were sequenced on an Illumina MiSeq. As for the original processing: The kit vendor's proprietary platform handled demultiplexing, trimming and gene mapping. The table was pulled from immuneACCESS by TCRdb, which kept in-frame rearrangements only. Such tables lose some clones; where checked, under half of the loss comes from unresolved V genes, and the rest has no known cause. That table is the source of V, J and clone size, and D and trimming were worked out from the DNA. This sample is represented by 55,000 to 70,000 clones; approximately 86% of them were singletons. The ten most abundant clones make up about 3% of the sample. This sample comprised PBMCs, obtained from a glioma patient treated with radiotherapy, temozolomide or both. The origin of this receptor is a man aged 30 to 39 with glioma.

The bases are TGTGCCAGCAGTAACGGGCGGAACACTGAAGCTTTCTTT. Its translation reads: CASSNGRNTEAFF. The chain uses TRBV6-5 and TRBJ1-1; no D segment can be confidently identified. The CDR3 spans 13 residues, from the cysteine through the phenylalanine. CDR3 DNA is the only sequence kept; it has 39 bases, read in frame from the first base. The germline ends are 8 bases apart after V is trimmed by 5 bases and J by 1 base. CDR1 is given as MNHEY and CDR2 as SVGAGI, both from the germline V gene.